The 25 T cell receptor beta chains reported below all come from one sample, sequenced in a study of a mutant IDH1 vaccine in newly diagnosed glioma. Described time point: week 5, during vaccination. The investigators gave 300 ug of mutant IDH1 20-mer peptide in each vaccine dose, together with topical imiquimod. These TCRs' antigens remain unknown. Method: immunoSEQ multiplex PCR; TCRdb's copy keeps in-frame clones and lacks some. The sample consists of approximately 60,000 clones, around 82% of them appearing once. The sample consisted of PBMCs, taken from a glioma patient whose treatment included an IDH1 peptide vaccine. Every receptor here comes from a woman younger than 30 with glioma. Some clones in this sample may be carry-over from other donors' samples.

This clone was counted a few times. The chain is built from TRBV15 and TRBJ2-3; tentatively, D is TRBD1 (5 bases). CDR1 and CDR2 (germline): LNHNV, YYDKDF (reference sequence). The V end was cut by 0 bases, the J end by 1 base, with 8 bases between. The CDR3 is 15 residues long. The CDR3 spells CATSRDLTGTDTQYF. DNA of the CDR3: TGTGCCACCAGCAGAGATCTGACAGGCACAGATACGCAGTATTTT.

The DNA for the CDR3 is TGTGCCAGCAGCACCCGACTAGGCCGGTCCACAGATACGCAGTATTTT. It codes for CASSTRLGRSTDTQYF. This rearrangement joins TRBV9 to TRBJ2-3; weak D call: TRBD2 (6 bases). The germline V and J ends were trimmed by 4 bases and 2 bases, with 17 bases remaining between them. The CDR3 extends over 16 amino acids. Germline assignment: CDR1 SGDLS and CDR2 YYNGEE. The variable domain in full, with the rest retrieved from reference TRBV9 and TRBJ2-3, is DSGVTQTPKHLITATGQRVTLRCSPRSGDLSVYWYQQSLDQGLQFLIQYYNGEERAKGNILERFSAQQFPDLHSELNLSSLELGDSALYFCASSTRLGRSTDTQYFGPGTRLTVL.

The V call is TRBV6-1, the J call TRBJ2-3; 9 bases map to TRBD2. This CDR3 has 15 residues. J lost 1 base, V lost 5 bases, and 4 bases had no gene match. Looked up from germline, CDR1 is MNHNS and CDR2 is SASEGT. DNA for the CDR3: TGTGCCAGCAGTAGTAGCGGGAGTGGCACAGATACGCAGTATTTT. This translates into CASSSSGSGTDTQYF.

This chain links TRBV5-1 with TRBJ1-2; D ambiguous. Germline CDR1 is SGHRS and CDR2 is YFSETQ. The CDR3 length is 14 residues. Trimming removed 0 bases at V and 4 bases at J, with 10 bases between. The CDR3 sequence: CASSLDEEVYGYTF. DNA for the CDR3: TGCGCCAGCAGCTTGGACGAGGAAGTCTATGGCTACACCTTC.

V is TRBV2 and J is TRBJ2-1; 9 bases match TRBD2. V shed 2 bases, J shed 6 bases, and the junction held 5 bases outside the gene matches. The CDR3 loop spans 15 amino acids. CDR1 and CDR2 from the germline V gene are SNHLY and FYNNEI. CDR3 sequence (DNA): TGTGCCAGCAGTGAAAGGGGACTAGCTATCAATGAGCAGTTCTTC. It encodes CASSERGLAINEQFF.

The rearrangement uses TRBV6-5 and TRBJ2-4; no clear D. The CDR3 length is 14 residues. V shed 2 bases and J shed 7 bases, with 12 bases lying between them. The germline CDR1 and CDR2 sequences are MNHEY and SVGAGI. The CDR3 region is CASSYAQISNIQYF. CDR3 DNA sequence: TGTGCCAGCAGTTACGCCCAGATAAGTAACATTCAGTACTTC.

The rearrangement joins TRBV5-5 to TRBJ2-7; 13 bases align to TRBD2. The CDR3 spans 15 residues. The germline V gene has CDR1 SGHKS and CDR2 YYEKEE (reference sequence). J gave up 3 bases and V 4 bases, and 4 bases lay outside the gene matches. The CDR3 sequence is CASSQGLAGIYEQYF. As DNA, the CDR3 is TGTGCCAGCAGCCAGGGACTAGCGGGGATCTACGAGCAGTACTTC.

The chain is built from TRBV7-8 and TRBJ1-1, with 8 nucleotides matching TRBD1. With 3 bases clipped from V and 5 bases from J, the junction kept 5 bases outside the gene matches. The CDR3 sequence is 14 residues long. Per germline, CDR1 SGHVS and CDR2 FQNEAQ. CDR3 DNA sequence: TGTGCCAGCAGCTTCCAGGGGGCTTGGACTGAAGCTTTCTTT. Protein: CASSFQGAWTEAFF. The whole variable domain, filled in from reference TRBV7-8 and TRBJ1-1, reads GAGVSQSPRYKVAKRGQDVALRCDPISGHVSLFWYQQALGQGPEFLTYFQNEAQLDKSGLPSDRFFAERPEGSVSTLKIQRTQQEDSAVYLCASSFQGAWTEAFFGQGTRLTVV.

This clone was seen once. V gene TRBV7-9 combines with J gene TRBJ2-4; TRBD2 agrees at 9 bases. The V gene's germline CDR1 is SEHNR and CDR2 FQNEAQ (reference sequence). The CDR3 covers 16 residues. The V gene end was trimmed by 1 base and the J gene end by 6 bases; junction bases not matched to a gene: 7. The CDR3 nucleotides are TGTGCCAGCAGCTTAGGCGGGAGGGGGCTCGGAAACATTCAGTACTTC. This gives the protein CASSLGGRGLGNIQYF. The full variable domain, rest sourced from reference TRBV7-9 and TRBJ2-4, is DTGVSQNPRHKITKRGQNVTFRCDPISEHNRLYWYRQTLGQGPEFLTYFQNEAQLEKSRLLSDRFSAERPKGSFSTLEIQRTEQGDSAMYLCASSLGGRGLGNIQYFGAGTRLSVL.

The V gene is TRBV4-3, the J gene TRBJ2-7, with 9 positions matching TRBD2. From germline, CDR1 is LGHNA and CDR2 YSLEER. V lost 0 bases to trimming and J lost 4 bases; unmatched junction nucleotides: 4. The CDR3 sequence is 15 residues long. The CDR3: CASSQDGTSPYEQYF. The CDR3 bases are TGCGCCAGCAGCCAAGATGGGACTAGCCCGTACGAGCAGTACTTC.

This CDR3 reads CASSYGTGGNYGYTF. The CDR3 nucleotides are TGTGCCAGCAGTTACGGGACAGGGGGGAACTATGGCTACACCTTC. This sequence joins TRBV6-5 and TRBJ1-2, with 11 nucleotides matching TRBD1. CDR3 size: 15 residues. Germline CDR1 and CDR2: MNHEY and SVGAGI. V lost 2 bases and J lost 2; bases outside the gene matches: 1.

Written as DNA, the CDR3 is TGCGCCAGCAGCCCTGACTCGCAGACCGGGGAGCTGTTTTTT. It encodes CASSPDSQTGELFF. This chain joins TRBV5-1 and TRBJ2-2; D gene uncertain. The length of the CDR3 is 14 residues. Per the germline V gene, CDR1 is SGHRS and CDR2 is YFSETQ. V was trimmed by 4 bases and J by 5 bases, leaving 12 bases between them.

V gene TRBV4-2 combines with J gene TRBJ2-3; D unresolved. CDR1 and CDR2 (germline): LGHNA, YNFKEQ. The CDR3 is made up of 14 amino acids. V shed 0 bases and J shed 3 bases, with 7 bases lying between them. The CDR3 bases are TGTGCCAGCAGCCAAGATAAGGCAACAGATACGCAGTATTTT. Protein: CASSQDKATDTQYF.

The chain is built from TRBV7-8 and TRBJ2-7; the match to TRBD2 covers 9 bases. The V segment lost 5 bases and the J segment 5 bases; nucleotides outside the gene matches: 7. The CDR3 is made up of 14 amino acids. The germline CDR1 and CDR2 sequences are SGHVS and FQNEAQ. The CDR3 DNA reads TGTGCCAGCAGCCCCAGCGGGAGGAACAACGAGCAGTACTTC. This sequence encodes CASSPSGRNNEQYF.

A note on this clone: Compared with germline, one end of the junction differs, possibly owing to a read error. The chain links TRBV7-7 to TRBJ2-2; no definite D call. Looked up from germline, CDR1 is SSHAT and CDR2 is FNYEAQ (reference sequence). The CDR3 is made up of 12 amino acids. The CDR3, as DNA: TGTGCTAGCAGCCGAAACACCGGGGAGCTGTTTTTT. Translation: CASSRNTGELFF.

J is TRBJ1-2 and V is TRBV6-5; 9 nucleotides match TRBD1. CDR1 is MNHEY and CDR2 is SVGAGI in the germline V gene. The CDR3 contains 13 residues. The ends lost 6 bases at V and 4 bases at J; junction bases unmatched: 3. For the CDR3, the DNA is TGTGCCAGCAGGGGACAGGGACTCTATGGCTACACCTTC. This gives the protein CASRGQGLYGYTF.

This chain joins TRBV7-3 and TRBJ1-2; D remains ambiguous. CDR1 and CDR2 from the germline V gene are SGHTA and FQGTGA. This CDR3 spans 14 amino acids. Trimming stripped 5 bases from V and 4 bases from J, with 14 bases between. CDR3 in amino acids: CASSPQNPGYGYTF. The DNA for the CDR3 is TGTGCCAGCAGCCCCCAGAACCCAGGCTATGGCTACACCTTC.

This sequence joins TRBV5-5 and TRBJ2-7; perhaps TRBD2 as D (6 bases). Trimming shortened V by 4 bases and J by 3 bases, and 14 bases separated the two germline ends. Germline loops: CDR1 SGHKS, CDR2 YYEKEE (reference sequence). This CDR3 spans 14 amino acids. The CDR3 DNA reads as TGTGCCAGCAGCATCGCGGGAACCAACTACGAGCAGTACTTC. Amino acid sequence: CASSIAGTNYEQYF.

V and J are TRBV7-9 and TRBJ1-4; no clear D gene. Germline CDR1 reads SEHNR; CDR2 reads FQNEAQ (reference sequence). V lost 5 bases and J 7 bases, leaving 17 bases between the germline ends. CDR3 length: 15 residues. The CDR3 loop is CASSPPPSGLEKLFF. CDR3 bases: TGTGCCAGCAGCCCTCCCCCAAGCGGGCTTGAAAAACTGTTTTTT.

The CDR3 is CASSQSPRRGGHNEQFF. DNA of the CDR3: TGTGCCAGCAGCCAAAGCCCCCGTCGGGGGGGCCACAATGAGCAGTTCTTC. V is TRBV4-2 and J is TRBJ2-1, with TRBD2 identical over 8 bases. CDR1 is LGHNA, CDR2 YNFKEQ, per germline. The junction had 11 bases not matched to a gene; V was cut back by 2 bases and J by 5 bases. CDR3 size: 17 residues.

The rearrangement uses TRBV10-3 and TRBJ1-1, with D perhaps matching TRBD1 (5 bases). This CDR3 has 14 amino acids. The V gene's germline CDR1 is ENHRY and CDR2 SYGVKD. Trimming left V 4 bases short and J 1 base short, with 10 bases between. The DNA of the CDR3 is TGTGCCATCAGTGCTTTAACAGGGAACACTGAAGCTTTCTTT. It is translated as CAISALTGNTEAFF.

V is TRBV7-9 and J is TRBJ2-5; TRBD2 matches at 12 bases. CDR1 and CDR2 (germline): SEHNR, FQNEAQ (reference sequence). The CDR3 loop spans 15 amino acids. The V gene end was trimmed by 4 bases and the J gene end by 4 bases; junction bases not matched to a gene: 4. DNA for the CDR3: TGTGCCAGCAGCTCACTAGCGGGAGGTGCAGAGACCCAGTACTTC. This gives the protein CASSSLAGGAETQYF.

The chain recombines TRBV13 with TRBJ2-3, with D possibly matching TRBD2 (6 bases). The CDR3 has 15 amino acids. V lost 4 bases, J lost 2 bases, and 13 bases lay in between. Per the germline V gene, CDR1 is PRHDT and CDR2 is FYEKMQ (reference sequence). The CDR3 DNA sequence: TGTGCCAGCAGCTCCGGGGGAAGACCCACAGATACGCAGTATTTT. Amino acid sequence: CASSSGGRPTDTQYF.

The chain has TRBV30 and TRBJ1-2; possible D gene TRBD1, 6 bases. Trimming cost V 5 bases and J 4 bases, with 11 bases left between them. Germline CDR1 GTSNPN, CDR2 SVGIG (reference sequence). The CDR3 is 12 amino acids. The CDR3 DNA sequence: TGTGCCTGGGGTAGACAGGCCTATGGCTACACCTTC. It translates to CAWGRQAYGYTF.

The chain's CDR3 is CASSSRQSGDTIYF. CDR3 in DNA: TGTGCCAGCAGTTCCCGACAATCCGGGGACACCATATATTTT. The genes are TRBV28 and TRBJ1-3; D is unclear. This CDR3 spans 14 amino acids. From germline, CDR1 is MDHEN and CDR2 SYDVKM. Deletions cut 4 bases from V and 8 bases from J, with 15 bases between.